This paragraph covers one T cell receptor (beta chain) sequence. In the PCR, 60 Vbeta and 13 Jbeta primers were used. Assay: immunoSEQ multiplex PCR; the TCRdb copy retains only in-frame clones and omits some. Here the sample spans almost 65,000 clones, more than 60% being singletons. The sample belongs to a study of cytomegalovirus exposure and HLA in healthy donors. Donors sampled were nominally healthy, though unrecorded immune exposures were likely. The sequence was obtained from a male donor in good health and CMV-seropositive. Sequencing was carried out using PBMCs.

This chain's CDR3 is CASSLPGDPNTEAFF. As DNA, the CDR3 is TGTGCCAGTAGTCTGCCAGGGGACCCGAACACTGAAGCTTTCTTT. V and J are TRBV19 and TRBJ1-1; TRBD1 might be the D (6 bases). V was cut by 5 bases and J by 1 base, with 14 bases left in between. This CDR3 has 15 amino acids. The germline V gene encodes CDR1 LNHDA and CDR2 SQIVND (reference sequence).